These 14 T cell receptor beta chains originate from one sample sequenced in a study of T cell responses to AZD1222 COVID-19 vaccine. Assay used: immunoSEQ multiplex PCR; TCRdb lists only in-frame clones, some missing. This table has approximately 180,000 clones, over 85% appearing once. The source material was peripheral blood, sampled 28 days after the second dose of the MenACWY control vaccine. The receptors were sampled from an adult who received the MenACWY meningococcal vaccine as a control.

With regard to this clone: At one boundary the junction diverges from the germline segment, which might be a read error. CDR3 coding DNA: TGCGCCAGCAGCTTGGGTGCTGGACAGGGAGTGGACTTC. It specifies CASSLGAGQGVDF. The chain carries TRBV5-1 and TRBJ2-7, with TRBD1 matching over 8 bases. Germline CDR1 is SGHRS and CDR2 is YFSETQ. The CDR3 runs to 13 residues.

The chain links TRBV3-1 (or the pseudogene TRBV3-2) to TRBJ2-2; D is possibly TRBD2 (6 bases). The ends were cut back, 4 bases at V and 6 bases at J, with 9 bases in the middle. Germline CDR1 reads LGHDT; CDR2 reads YNNKEL (reference sequence). The length of the CDR3 is 13 residues. DNA of the CDR3: TGTGCCAGCAGCCGTTCGGGGGCCGGGGAGCTGTTTTTT. This encodes CASSRSGAGELFF.

In its sample, this clone was seen once. V and J are TRBV6-5 and TRBJ1-5; 11 bases agree with TRBD1. V trimming: 6 bases; J trimming: 3 bases; junction bases outside the gene matches: 4. Germline CDR1 MNHEY, CDR2 SVGAGI. The CDR3 has 15 residues. This chain's CDR3 is CASSGDRGVNQPQHF. The CDR3 nucleotides are TGTGCCAGCAGCGGGGACAGGGGGGTCAATCAGCCCCAGCATTTT.

The rearrangement uses TRBV6-5 and TRBJ1-2; no clear D gene. The CDR3 length is 12 residues. Trimming removed 4 bases at V and 7 bases at J, with 10 bases between. Germline V CDR1 and CDR2: MNHEY, SVGAGI. The CDR3 is CASSSTPLGYTF. The CDR3 DNA is TGTGCCAGCAGTTCCACCCCCCTTGGCTACACCTTC.

The J gene is TRBJ1-6, the V gene TRBV30; D is undetermined. CDR1 is GTSNPN, CDR2 SVGIG, per germline (reference sequence). The ends were cut back, 3 bases at V and 3 bases at J, with 9 bases in the middle. This CDR3 has 14 residues. In DNA form, the CDR3 reads TGTGCCTGGAGGGACCTACTCTATAATTCACCCCTCCACTTT. This encodes CAWRDLLYNSPLHF.

J is TRBJ1-4 and V is TRBV29-1; D is possibly TRBD1 (5 bases). The V and J ends lost 7 bases and 4 bases respectively, with 13 bases between them. Germline V lookup: CDR1 SQVTM, CDR2 ANQGSEA. The CDR3 covers 13 residues. Here the CDR3 reads CSGGGVNNEKLFF. The CDR3 nucleotides are TGCAGCGGGGGAGGGGTGAATAATGAAAAACTGTTTTTT.

The V call is TRBV4-2, the J call TRBJ1-6; D is perhaps TRBD1 (5 bases). This CDR3 contains 14 residues. CDR1 is LGHNA and CDR2 is YNFKEQ in the germline V gene. V was clipped by 1 base and J by 16 bases, with 17 bases between them. The CDR3 DNA is TGTGCCAGCAGCCAAGTTGGGAAACAGGAGACTCTCCACTTT. Amino acid sequence: CASSQVGKQETLHF.

This clone was picked up one time. The rearrangement links TRBV19 to TRBJ2-1; TRBD2 matches 13 bases. CDR1 LNHDA and CDR2 SQIVND come from the germline V gene (reference sequence). The CDR3 consists of 14 residues. V shed 6 bases and J 6 bases; nucleotides not matched to a gene: 2. The DNA of the CDR3 is TGTGCCAGTAGGGGGACTAGCGGGGCCAATGAGCAGTTCTTC. Protein product: CASRGTSGANEQFF.

The chain uses TRBV3-1 (or the pseudogene TRBV3-2) and TRBJ2-7; 10 bases align to TRBD2. The J segment lost 5 bases and the V segment lost 6 bases, leaving 10 bases of the junction unmatched. This CDR3 comprises 15 residues. Looked up from germline, CDR1 is LGHDT and CDR2 is YNNKEL (reference sequence). CDR3 loop: CASRPTGLARDEQYF. The CDR3 bases are TGTGCCAGCAGACCAACGGGACTAGCGCGGGACGAGCAGTACTTC.

The sample holds one count of this clone. The chain has TRBV5-1 and TRBJ2-5; 8 bases map to TRBD1. Germline V CDR1 and CDR2: SGHRS, YFSETQ. The CDR3 has 13 amino acids. The V segment lost 3 bases and the J segment 2 bases; nucleotides outside the gene matches: 0. This CDR3 reads CASSWDRQETQYF. CDR3 bases: TGCGCCAGCAGCTGGGACAGGCAAGAGACCCAGTACTTC.

The chain employs TRBV30 and TRBJ2-1; 12 positions agree with TRBD2. The germline gives CDR1 GTSNPN, CDR2 SVGIG (reference sequence). The CDR3 is made up of 15 amino acids. Losses at the gene ends were 5 bases for V and 9 bases for J; bases not matched to a gene: 11. Here the CDR3 DNA reads TGTGCCTGGGAGAAGGGCCTAGCGGGGGGGATTGAGCAGTTCTTC. This sequence encodes CAWEKGLAGGIEQFF.

The V call is TRBV5-5, the J call TRBJ1-1; tentatively, D is TRBD1 (5 bases). The CDR3 is 17 residues long. Per the germline V gene, CDR1 is SGHKS and CDR2 is YYEKEE (reference sequence). V dropped 1 base and J dropped 0 bases, with 16 bases sitting between them. In nucleotides, the CDR3 is TGTGCCAGCAGCTTGTACCCAGGGTCCAGCTTGAACACTGAAGCTTTCTTT. The encoded protein is CASSLYPGSSLNTEAFF.

This clone was found once. The chain employs TRBV9 and TRBJ1-1; no clear D. The length of the CDR3 is 14 residues. The V and J ends lost 1 base and 0 bases respectively, with 7 bases between them. CDR1 and CDR2 from the germline V gene are SGDLS and YYNGEE. The CDR3 DNA sequence: TGTGCCAGCAGCGTAAGAGCCATGAACACTGAAGCTTTCTTT. Amino acid sequence: CASSVRAMNTEAFF.

The chain has TRBV7-2 and TRBJ1-5; 7 nucleotides line up with TRBD1. V was pared by 5 bases and J by 11 bases, with 9 bases of the junction left unmatched. This CDR3 spans 13 amino acids. Germline V gene data show CDR1 as SGHTA and CDR2 as FQGNSA. Here the CDR3 DNA reads TGTGCCAGCAGCCTTCGACAGGGCCAGACCCAGCATTTT. It is translated as CASSLRQGQTQHF.